These 11 T cell receptor beta chains came from one sample sequenced in a study of shared clonotypes between healthy human individuals. This table comes from immunoSEQ multiplex PCR, and its TCRdb copy is limited to in-frame clones, with some not included. Here the sample spans roughly 2,000,000 clones, around 93% being singletons. As defined, naive CD8 cells were CD45RO-negative and positively selected for CCR7, with terminally differentiated effector memory CD45RA+ cells excluded. Sequencing used naive CD8+ T cells from PBMCs. The origin of the receptors is a man younger than 35 in good health. Some clones in this sample may be carry-over from other donors' samples.

The V and J genes are TRBV5-6 and TRBJ2-5; D may match TRBD1 or TRBD2 (5 bases each). V gave up 5 bases and J gave up 3 bases, with 14 bases separating them. Germline V CDR1 and CDR2: SGHDT, YYEEEE. CDR3 size: 14 residues. This CDR3 reads CASRARDGKETQYF. The CDR3 DNA is TGTGCCAGCAGGGCCCGGGACGGGAAAGAGACCCAGTACTTC.

V is TRBV13 and J is TRBJ2-5, with a possible D match to TRBD2 (6 bases). This CDR3 is 15 amino acids long. CDR1 and CDR2 from the germline V gene are PRHDT and FYEKMQ (reference sequence). Trimming removed 4 bases from V and 4 bases from J, with 16 bases in between. DNA of the CDR3: TGTGCCAGCAGCTCCCCGGGACTCCCGGGAGAGACCCAGTACTTC. This encodes CASSSPGLPGETQYF. Full variable domain (outside the CDR3, taken from reference TRBV13 and TRBJ2-5): AAGVIQSPRHLIKEKRETATLKCYPIPRHDTVYWYQQGPGQDPQFLISFYEKMQSDKGSIPDRFSAQQFSDYHSELNMSSLELGDSALYFCASSSPGLPGETQYFGPGTRLLVL.

This clone has just a few counts. This chain links TRBV6-5 with TRBJ2-7; TRBD1 matches 9 bases. The CDR3 extends over 15 amino acids. After removal of 5 bases from V and 2 bases from J, the junction contained 7 bases not matched to a gene. CDR1 is MNHEY and CDR2 is SVGAGI in the germline V gene. CDR3 region: CASSPRTGDPYEQYF. CDR3 DNA: TGTGCCAGCAGTCCGCGGACAGGGGATCCCTACGAGCAGTACTTC.

The chain couples TRBV4-1 to TRBJ2-3; TRBD2 matches 9 bases. V lost 0 bases to trimming and J lost 0 bases; unmatched junction nucleotides: 10. CDR3 length: 19 amino acids. Per germline, CDR1 MGHRA and CDR2 YSYEKL. The CDR3 protein is CASSQDGPGLAISTDTQYF. Here the CDR3 DNA reads TGCGCCAGCAGCCAAGATGGGCCCGGACTAGCGATTAGCACAGATACGCAGTATTTT.

The chain couples TRBV9 to TRBJ2-7, with no clear D. Germline V gene sequence: CDR1 SGDLS, CDR2 YYNGEE. This CDR3 is 15 amino acids long. Trimming cost V 0 bases and J 0 bases, with 10 bases left between them. The DNA of the CDR3 is TGTGCCAGCAGCGTAGGGGCCTCCAGCTCCTACGAGCAGTACTTC. It specifies CASSVGASSSYEQYF.

This clone has a single count. Other DNA sequences in this specimen translate into the identical CDR3. This chain links TRBV9 with TRBJ2-7; D gene unclear. Germline V gene lookup returns CDR1 SGDLS and CDR2 YYNGEE. This CDR3 is 15 amino acids long. Trimming took 0 bases from V and 1 from J, leaving 11 bases between them. CDR3 in DNA: TGTGCCAGCAGCGTAGGTCGTGGGGTATCCTACGAGCAGTACTTC. Protein product: CASSVGRGVSYEQYF.

The rearrangement links TRBV28 to TRBJ2-5; 7 bases match TRBD1. Germline assignment: CDR1 MDHEN and CDR2 SYDVKM. This CDR3 contains 14 residues. J gave up 2 bases and V 5 bases, and 5 bases lay outside the gene matches. CDR3 in amino acids: CASSEGGPQETQYF. For the CDR3, the DNA is TGTGCCAGCAGTGAAGGGGGCCCTCAAGAGACCCAGTACTTC.

The gene calls are TRBV4-1 and TRBJ2-7; D possibly corresponds to TRBD2 (6 bases). CDR3 length equals 15 residues. Germline CDR1 reads MGHRA; CDR2 reads YSYEKL. The V end was cut by 8 bases, the J end by 3 bases, with 20 bases between. The CDR3 DNA reads TGCGCCAGCTCCCCGACGGCTAGCGCTAACTACGAGCAGTACTTC. Protein product: CASSPTASANYEQYF.

This chain links TRBV11-2 with TRBJ2-3; the D is unclear. Germline CDR1 and CDR2: SGHAT and FQNNGV. Trimming cost V 3 bases and J 7 bases, with 5 bases left between them. This CDR3 is 11 amino acids long. The CDR3 here is CASSLSNTQYF. The CDR3 coding sequence is TGTGCCAGCAGCTTGTCCAATACGCAGTATTTT.

The chain is built from TRBV7-3 and TRBJ1-1, with D unclear. This CDR3 is 13 amino acids long. The V gene's germline CDR1 is SGHTA and CDR2 FQGTGA. V dropped 0 bases and J dropped 1 base, with 3 bases sitting between them. The CDR3 region is CASSLTWNTEAFF. The CDR3 nucleotides read TGTGCCAGCAGCTTAACTTGGAACACTGAAGCTTTCTTT.

This chain uses TRBV5-6 with TRBJ1-2, with D perhaps TRBD1 (5 bases). The CDR3 extends over 15 amino acids. CDR1 and CDR2 from the germline V gene are SGHDT and YYEEEE. The germline V and J ends were trimmed by 0 bases and 3 bases, with 12 bases remaining between them. The CDR3 here is CASSLAETVYYGYTF. In DNA form, the CDR3 reads TGTGCCAGCAGCTTGGCGGAGACAGTTTACTATGGCTACACCTTC.